This T cell receptor (beta chain) was captured in a study of cytomegalovirus exposure and HLA in healthy donors. Background on the study: The 110 or so validation repertoires were produced on the same platform as the 670 or so repertoires of the first cohort. This was reported in a later analysis. Broader study findings: A few chains linked to CMV were shown in vitro to be specific for CMV antigens. The investigators catalogued 150 to 200 TCR beta chains as cytomegalovirus-associated.

Worth noting for this clone: Its antigen remains unknown.

The CDR3 has 10 residues. V was trimmed by 11 bases and J by 6 bases, leaving 11 bases between them. Germline CDR1 reads MDHEN; CDR2 reads SYDVKM. The data were produced by immunoSEQ multiplex PCR, yet TCRdb's version contains in-frame clones alone and is incomplete. The sample carries approximately 220,000 clones, about 86% recorded once. The J gene is TRBJ2-7, the V gene TRBV28; possibly TRBD2 for D (6 bases). Sequenced: PBMCs. The TCR was taken from a man aged 18-30 years in good health and CMV-seronegative. Here the CDR3 reads CAAGWIEQYF. CDR3 nucleotides: TGTGCCGCGGGGTGGATCGAGCAGTACTTC. The whole variable domain, filled in from reference TRBV28 and TRBJ2-7, reads DVKVTQSSRYLVKRTGEKVFLECVQDMDHENMFWYRQDPGLGLRLIYFSYDVKMKEKGDIPEGYSVSREKKERFSLILESASTNQTSMYLCAAGWIEQYFGPGTRLTVT.